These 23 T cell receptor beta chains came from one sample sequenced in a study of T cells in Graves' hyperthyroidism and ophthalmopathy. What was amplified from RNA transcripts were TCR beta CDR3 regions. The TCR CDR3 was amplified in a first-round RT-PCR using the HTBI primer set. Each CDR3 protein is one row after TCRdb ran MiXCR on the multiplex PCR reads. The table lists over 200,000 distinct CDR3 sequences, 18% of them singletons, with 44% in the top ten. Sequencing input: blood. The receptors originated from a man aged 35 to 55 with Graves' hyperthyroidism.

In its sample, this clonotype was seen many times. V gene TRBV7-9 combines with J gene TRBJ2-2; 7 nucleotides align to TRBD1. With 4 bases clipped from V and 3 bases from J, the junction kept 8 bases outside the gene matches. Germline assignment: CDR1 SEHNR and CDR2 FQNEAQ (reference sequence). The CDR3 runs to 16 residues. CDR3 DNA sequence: TGTGCCAGCAGCTCGGTCCGGGACAGATACACCGGGGAGCTGTTTTTT. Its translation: CASSSVRDRYTGELFF.

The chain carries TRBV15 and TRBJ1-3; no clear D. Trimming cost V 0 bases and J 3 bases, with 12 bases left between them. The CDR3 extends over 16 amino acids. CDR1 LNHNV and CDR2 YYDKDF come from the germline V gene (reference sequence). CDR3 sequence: CATSRDRAASGNTIYF. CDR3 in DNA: TGTGCCACCAGCAGAGATCGGGCAGCAAGTGGAAACACCATATATTTT.

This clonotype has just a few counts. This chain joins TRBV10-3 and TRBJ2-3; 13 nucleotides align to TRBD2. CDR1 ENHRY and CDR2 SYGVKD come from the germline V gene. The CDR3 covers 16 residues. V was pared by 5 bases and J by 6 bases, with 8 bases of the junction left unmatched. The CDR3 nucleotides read TGTGCCATCAGTCCCCGGACTAGCGGGGGCCGGGATACGCAGTATTTT. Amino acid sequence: CAISPRTSGGRDTQYF.

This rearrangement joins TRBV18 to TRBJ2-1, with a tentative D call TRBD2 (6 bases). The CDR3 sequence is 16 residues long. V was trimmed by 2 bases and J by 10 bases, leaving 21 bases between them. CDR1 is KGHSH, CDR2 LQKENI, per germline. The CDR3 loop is CASSPFSRAFSGEQFF. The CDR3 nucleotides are TGTGCCAGCTCACCATTTAGCCGGGCGTTCAGCGGGGAGCAGTTCTTC.

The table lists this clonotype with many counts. The CDR3 loop is CAWSVASSYEQYF. The CDR3 DNA is TGTGCCTGGAGTGTTGCCAGTTCCTACGAGCAGTACTTC. The rearrangement joins TRBV30 to TRBJ2-7; D not resolved. The length of the CDR3 is 13 residues. Trimming left V 0 bases short and J 1 base short, with 7 bases between. Germline V gene data show CDR1 as GTSNPN and CDR2 as SVGIG (reference sequence).

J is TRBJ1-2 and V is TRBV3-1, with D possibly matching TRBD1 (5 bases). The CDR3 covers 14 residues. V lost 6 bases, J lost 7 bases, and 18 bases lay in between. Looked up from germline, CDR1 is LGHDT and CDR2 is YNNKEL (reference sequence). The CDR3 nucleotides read TGTGCCAGCAGGGGGACGGCGGCCTCGGGTGGCTACACCTTC. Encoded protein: CASRGTAASGGYTF.

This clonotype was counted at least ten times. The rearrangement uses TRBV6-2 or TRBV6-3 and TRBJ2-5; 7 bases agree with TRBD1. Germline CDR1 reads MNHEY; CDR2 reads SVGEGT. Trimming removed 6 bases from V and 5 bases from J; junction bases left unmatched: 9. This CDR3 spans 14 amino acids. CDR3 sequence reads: CASSTGVLWETQYF. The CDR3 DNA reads TGTGCCAGCAGCACAGGGGTGTTGTGGGAGACCCAGTACTTC.

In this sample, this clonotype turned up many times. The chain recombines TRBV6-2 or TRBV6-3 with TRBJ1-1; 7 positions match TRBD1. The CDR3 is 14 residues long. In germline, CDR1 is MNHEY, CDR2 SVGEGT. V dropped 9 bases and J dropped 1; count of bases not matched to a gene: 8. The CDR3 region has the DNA TGTGCCAGTAAGACGGGACAGTGGAACACTGAAGCTTTCTTT. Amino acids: CASKTGQWNTEAFF.

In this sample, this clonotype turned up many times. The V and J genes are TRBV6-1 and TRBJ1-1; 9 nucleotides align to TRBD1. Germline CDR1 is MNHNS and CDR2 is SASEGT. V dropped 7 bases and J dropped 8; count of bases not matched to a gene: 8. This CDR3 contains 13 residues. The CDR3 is CASNQEDRGEAFF. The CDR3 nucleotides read TGTGCCAGCAACCAGGAGGACAGGGGAGAAGCTTTCTTT.

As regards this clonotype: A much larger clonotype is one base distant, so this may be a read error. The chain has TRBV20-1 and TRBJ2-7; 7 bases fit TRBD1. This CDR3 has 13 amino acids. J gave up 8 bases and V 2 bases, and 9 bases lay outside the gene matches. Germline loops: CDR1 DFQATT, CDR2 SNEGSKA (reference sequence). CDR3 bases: TGCAGTGCTAGATCGACAGGGAGATACAAGCAGTACTTC. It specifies CSARSTGRYKQYF.

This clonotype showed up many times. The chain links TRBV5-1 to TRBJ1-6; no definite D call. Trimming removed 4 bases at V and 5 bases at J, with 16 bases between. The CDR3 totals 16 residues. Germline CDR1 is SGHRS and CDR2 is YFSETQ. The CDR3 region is CASSEITRRHNSPLHF. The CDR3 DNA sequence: TGCGCCAGCAGCGAAATTACCCGCCGCCATAATTCACCCCTCCACTTT.

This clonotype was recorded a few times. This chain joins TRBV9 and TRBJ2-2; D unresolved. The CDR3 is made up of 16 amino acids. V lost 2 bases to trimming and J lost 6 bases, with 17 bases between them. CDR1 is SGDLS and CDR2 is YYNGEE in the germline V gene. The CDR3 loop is CASSVGGTRAAGELFF. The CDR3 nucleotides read TGTGCCAGCAGCGTGGGCGGAACCCGGGCGGCCGGGGAGCTGTTTTTT.

CDR3 bases: TGCAGTGCTAGTTGGGCGGGGGGCGAAGAGACCCAGTACTTC. Translating gives CSASWAGGEETQYF. This chain joins TRBV20-1 and TRBJ2-5; 8 bases agree with TRBD2. The germline gives CDR1 DFQATT, CDR2 SNEGSKA (reference sequence). The CDR3 extends over 14 amino acids. J was trimmed by 3 bases and V by 3 bases; bases with no gene match: 6.

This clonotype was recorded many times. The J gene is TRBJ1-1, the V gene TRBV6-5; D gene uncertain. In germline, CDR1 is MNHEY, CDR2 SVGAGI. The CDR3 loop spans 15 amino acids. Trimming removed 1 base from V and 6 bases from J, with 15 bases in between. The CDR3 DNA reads TGTGCCAGCAGTTACTTGGTCGGGCACGGGGCTGAAGCTTTCTTT. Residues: CASSYLVGHGAEAFF.

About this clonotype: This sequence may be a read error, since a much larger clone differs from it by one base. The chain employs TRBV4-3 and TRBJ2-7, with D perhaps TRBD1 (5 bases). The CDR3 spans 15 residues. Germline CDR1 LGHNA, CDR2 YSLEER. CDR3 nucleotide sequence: TGCGCCAGCGGCCAAGCCGGCAGGGTCGGCTACGAGCAGTACTTC. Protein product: CASGQAGRVGYEQYF.

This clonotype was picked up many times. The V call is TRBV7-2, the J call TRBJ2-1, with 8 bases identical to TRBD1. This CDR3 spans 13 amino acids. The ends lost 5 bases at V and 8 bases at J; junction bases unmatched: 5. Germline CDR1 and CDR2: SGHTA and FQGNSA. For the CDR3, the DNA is TGTGCCAGCAGCCTCGACAGGGGTCATGAGCAGTTCTTC. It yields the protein CASSLDRGHEQFF.

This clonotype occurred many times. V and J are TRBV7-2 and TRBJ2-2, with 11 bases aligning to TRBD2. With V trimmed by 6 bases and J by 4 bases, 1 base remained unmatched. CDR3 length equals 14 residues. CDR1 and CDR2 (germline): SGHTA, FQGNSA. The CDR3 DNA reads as TGTGCCAGCAGTAGCGGGGGGGGCACCGGGGAGCTGTTTTTT. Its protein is CASSSGGGTGELFF.

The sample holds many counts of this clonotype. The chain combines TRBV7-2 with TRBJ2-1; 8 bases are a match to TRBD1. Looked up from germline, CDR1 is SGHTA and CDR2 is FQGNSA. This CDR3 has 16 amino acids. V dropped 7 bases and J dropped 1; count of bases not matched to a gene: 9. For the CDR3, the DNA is TGTGCCAGCATCTCCGTTGGACAGGGATCCTACAATGAGCAGTTCTTC. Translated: CASISVGQGSYNEQFF.

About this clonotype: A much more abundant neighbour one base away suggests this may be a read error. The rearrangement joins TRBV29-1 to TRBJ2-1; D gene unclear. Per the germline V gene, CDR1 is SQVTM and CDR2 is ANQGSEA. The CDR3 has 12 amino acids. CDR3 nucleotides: TGCAGCGTTCCACAAGCCAACAATGAGGAGTTCTTC. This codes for CSVPQANNEEFF.

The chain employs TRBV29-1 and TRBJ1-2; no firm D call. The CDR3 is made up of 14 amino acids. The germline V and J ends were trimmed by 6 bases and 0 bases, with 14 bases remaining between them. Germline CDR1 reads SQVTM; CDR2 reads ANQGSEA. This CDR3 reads CSVDDSKSNYGYTF. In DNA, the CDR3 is TGCAGCGTCGATGATAGCAAATCTAACTATGGCTACACCTTC.

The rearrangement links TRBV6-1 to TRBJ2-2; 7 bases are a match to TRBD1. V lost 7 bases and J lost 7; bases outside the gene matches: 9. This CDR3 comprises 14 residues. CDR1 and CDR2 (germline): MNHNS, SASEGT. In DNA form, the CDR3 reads TGTGCCAGCAAGCAGTCACAGGGGTACGGGGAGCTGTTTTTT. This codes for CASKQSQGYGELFF.

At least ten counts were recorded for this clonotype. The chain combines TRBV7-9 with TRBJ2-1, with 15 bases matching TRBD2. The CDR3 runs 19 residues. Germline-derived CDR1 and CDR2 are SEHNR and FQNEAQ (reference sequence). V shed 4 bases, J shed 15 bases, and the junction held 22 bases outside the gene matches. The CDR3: CASSSEWDGLAGGPGVGFF. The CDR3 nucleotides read TGTGCCAGCAGCTCAGAGTGGGACGGACTAGCGGGAGGGCCCGGTGTTGGGTTCTTC.

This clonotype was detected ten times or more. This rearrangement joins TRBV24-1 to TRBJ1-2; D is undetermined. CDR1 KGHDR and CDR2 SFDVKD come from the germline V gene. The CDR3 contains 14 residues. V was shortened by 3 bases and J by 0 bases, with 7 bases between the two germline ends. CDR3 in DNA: TGTGCCACCAGTGATGCCTTAGCTAACTATGGCTACACCTTC. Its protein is CATSDALANYGYTF.